Shown below are 15 T cell receptor beta chains from a single sample sequenced in a study of vaccination effects on CD4 cells after COVID-19. Sequencing was preceded by expansion of antigen-specific CD4+ T cells with viral peptide pools in the ViraFEST assay. Between days 10 and 11 of culture, CD4+ T cells were separated out. Nucleocapsid antibodies were negative in the vaccine recipients, who had never had SARS-CoV-2 infection. Profiled with immunoSEQ multiplex PCR; TCRdb holds only in-frame clones, not every one. Seen here are about 37,000 clones, around 66% observed once, and the top ten hold around 14%. Antigen specificity for these receptors is unknown. The sample here was CD4+ T cells from PBMCs cultured with HCoV-OC43 spike peptides, taken before COVID-19 vaccination. The subset was: HCoV-OC43 spike overlapping peptide pool stimulation. The receptors were sampled from a human donor who received a COVID-19 vaccine.

The J gene is TRBJ1-2, the V gene TRBV5-1; perhaps TRBD1 as D (5 bases). Germline V CDR1 and CDR2: SGHRS, YFSETQ. CDR3 length: 15 amino acids. Trimming cost V 1 base and J 0 bases, with 10 bases left between them. CDR3 residues: CASSLRGRPNYGYTF. CDR3 sequence (DNA): TGCGCCAGCAGCTTGAGGGGCAGACCTAACTATGGCTACACCTTC. Full variable domain (outside the CDR3, taken from reference TRBV5-1 and TRBJ1-2): KAGVTQTPRYLIKTRGQQVTLSCSPISGHRSVSWYQQTPGQGLQFLFEYFSETQRNKGNFPGRFSGRQFSNSRSEMNVSTLELGDSALYLCASSLRGRPNYGYTFGSGTRLTVV.

V is TRBV24-1 and J is TRBJ1-2; perhaps TRBD1 as D (6 bases). The CDR3 runs to 13 residues. Trimming shortened V by 11 bases and J by 1 base, and 13 bases separated the two germline ends. CDR1 and CDR2 from the germline V gene are KGHDR and SFDVKD. The DNA for the CDR3 is TGTGCCATCGGACAGTCAAATAACTATGGCTACACCTTC. Protein product: CAIGQSNNYGYTF.

This chain connects TRBV2 to TRBJ1-2, with a tentative D call TRBD1 (6 bases). The V end lost 1 base, the J end lost 8 bases, and 8 bases lay between the germline ends. Germline V gene lookup returns CDR1 SNHLY and CDR2 FYNNEI. CDR3 length: 12 residues. The CDR3 sequence: CASSEDDRGYTF. CDR3 coding DNA: TGTGCCAGCAGTGAAGACGACAGGGGCTACACCTTC.

This sequence joins TRBV4-1 and TRBJ1-5, with a weak D call TRBD1 (6 bases). The CDR3 covers 15 residues. Trimming took off 4 bases at V and 0 bases at J, with 10 bases between the two ends. Germline V lookup: CDR1 MGHRA, CDR2 YSYEKL. For the CDR3, the DNA is TGCGCCAGCAGCCGCGGACAGTTTAGCAATCAGCCCCAGCATTTT. It yields the protein CASSRGQFSNQPQHF.

The chain links TRBV15 to TRBJ2-5, with D unresolved. V was cut by 3 bases and J by 6 bases, with 11 bases left in between. The CDR3 is 13 amino acids. From germline, CDR1 is LNHNV and CDR2 YYDKDF (reference sequence). The DNA for the CDR3 is TGTGCCACCAGCAGGGACGGATTTCAGACCCAGTACTTC. It yields the protein CATSRDGFQTQYF.

The CDR3 DNA follows: TGTGCCAGCAGCTTTACAGGGTACGGGGAGCTGTTTTTT. Its protein product is CASSFTGYGELFF. This chain joins TRBV11-3 and TRBJ2-2; D is perhaps TRBD1 (6 bases). The ends were cut back, 3 bases at V and 7 bases at J, with 9 bases in the middle. In germline, CDR1 is SGHNT, CDR2 YENEEA. The CDR3 totals 13 residues.

The CDR3 sequence: CASSLRGGLETQYF. In DNA form, the CDR3 reads TGTGCCAGCAGCTTACGGGGGGGGCTCGAGACCCAGTACTTC. The J gene is TRBJ2-5, the V gene TRBV13; TRBD2 agrees at 8 bases. The CDR3 sequence is 14 residues long. Per the germline V gene, CDR1 is PRHDT and CDR2 is FYEKMQ (reference sequence). V lost 2 bases to trimming and J lost 5 bases; unmatched junction nucleotides: 4.

The rearrangement joins TRBV7-9 to TRBJ1-1; 9 bases are a match to TRBD1. The CDR3 extends over 15 amino acids. Germline values: CDR1 SEHNR, CDR2 FQNEAQ (reference sequence). V lost 5 bases to trimming and J lost 0 bases; unmatched junction nucleotides: 4. CDR3 loop: CASSTGQGLNTEAFF. In DNA, the CDR3 is TGTGCCAGCAGCACCGGACAGGGGTTGAACACTGAAGCTTTCTTT.

The chain couples TRBV19 to TRBJ1-5; the D is unclear. The CDR3 length is 16 residues. Trimming shortened V by 7 bases and J by 0 bases, and 16 bases separated the two germline ends. Germline-derived CDR1 and CDR2 are LNHDA and SQIVND (reference sequence). CDR3 DNA: TGTGCCAGTAAGGGCGTCCCTTTCTATAGCAATCAGCCCCAGCATTTT. It codes for CASKGVPFYSNQPQHF.

This clone was seen a handful of times. This chain links TRBV5-4 with TRBJ2-3; TRBD2 matches 10 bases. The ends lost 5 bases at V and 0 bases at J; junction bases unmatched: 9. The CDR3 runs to 17 residues. Per germline, CDR1 SGHNT and CDR2 YYREEE (reference sequence). The CDR3 here is CASRQRTSGISTDTQYF. In nucleotides, the CDR3 is TGTGCCAGCAGACAAAGAACTAGCGGGATAAGCACAGATACGCAGTATTTT.

This clone was observed a few times. V gene TRBV7-7 combines with J gene TRBJ2-5; 13 bases align to TRBD2. The CDR3 consists of 17 residues. J was trimmed by 2 bases and V by 1 base; bases with no gene match: 4. Germline V CDR1 and CDR2: SSHAT, FNYEAQ (reference sequence). The CDR3, as DNA: TGTGCCAGCAGCTTAGGGCGACTAGCGGGAGGACAAGAGACCCAGTACTTC. The encoded protein is CASSLGRLAGGQETQYF.

V usage is TRBV13 and J usage is TRBJ1-2; 10 nucleotides agree with TRBD1. This CDR3 comprises 16 residues. Germline CDR1 PRHDT, CDR2 FYEKMQ (reference sequence). Losses at the gene ends were 4 bases for V and 5 bases for J; bases not matched to a gene: 10. This CDR3 is CASSSGGDRGPYGYTF. In DNA form, the CDR3 reads TGTGCCAGCAGCTCGGGAGGGGACAGGGGACCATATGGCTACACCTTC. The variable domain in full, with the rest retrieved from reference TRBV13 and TRBJ1-2, is AAGVIQSPRHLIKEKRETATLKCYPIPRHDTVYWYQQGPGQDPQFLISFYEKMQSDKGSIPDRFSAQQFSDYHSELNMSSLELGDSALYFCASSSGGDRGPYGYTFGSGTRLTVV.

This clone appeared a single time. This chain joins TRBV12-5 and TRBJ2-7, with TRBD1 as a possible D gene (5 bases). V was pared by 0 bases and J by 2 bases, with 14 bases between. The length of the CDR3 is 16 residues. CDR1 and CDR2 from the germline V gene are LGHNT and FRNRAP. The CDR3 here is CASGLVLGREPYEQYF. Here the CDR3 DNA reads TGTGCTAGTGGTTTGGTATTAGGCAGGGAACCCTACGAGCAGTACTTC.

The genes are TRBV25-1 and TRBJ1-1; D remains ambiguous. This CDR3 comprises 11 residues. Trimming pared 5 bases from V and 3 bases from J, leaving 4 bases between. Germline V gene lookup returns CDR1 MGHDK and CDR2 SYGVNS. CDR3 in DNA: TGTGCCAGCAGTTTGTACACTGAAGCTTTCTTT. This translates into CASSLYTEAFF.

The J gene is TRBJ2-4, the V gene TRBV5-4, with D perhaps TRBD1 or TRBD2 (5 bases each). The V end lost 2 bases, the J end lost 4 bases, and 13 bases lay between the germline ends. Germline loops: CDR1 SGHNT, CDR2 YYREEE (reference sequence). The CDR3 extends over 15 amino acids. CDR3 residues: CASSFEGTRKNIQYF. The CDR3 DNA reads TGTGCCAGCAGCTTTGAGGGGACCCGGAAAAACATTCAGTACTTC.